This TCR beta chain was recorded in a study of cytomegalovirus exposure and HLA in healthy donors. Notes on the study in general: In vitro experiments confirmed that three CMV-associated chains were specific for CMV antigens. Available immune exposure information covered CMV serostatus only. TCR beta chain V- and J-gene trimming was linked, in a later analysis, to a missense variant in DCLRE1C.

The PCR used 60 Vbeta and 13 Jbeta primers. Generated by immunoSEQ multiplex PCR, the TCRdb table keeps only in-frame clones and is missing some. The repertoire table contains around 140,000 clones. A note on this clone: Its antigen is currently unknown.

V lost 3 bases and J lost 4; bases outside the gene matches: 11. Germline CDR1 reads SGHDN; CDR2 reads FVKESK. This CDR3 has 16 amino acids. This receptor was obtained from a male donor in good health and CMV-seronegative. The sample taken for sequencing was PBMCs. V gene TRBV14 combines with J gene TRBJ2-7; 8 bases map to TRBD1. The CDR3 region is CASSQGSDRTGYEQYF. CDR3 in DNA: TGTGCCAGCAGCCAGGGCTCCGACAGGACAGGGTACGAGCAGTACTTC.